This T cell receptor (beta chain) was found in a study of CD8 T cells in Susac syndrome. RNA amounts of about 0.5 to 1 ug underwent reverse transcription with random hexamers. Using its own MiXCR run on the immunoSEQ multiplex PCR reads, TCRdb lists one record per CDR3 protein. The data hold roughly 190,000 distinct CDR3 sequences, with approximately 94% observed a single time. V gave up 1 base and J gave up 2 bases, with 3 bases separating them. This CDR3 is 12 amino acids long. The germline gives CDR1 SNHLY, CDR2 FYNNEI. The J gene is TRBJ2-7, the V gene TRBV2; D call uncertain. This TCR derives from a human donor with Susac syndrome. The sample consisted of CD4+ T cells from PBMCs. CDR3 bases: TGTGCCAGCAGTGAAGAGGCCTACGAGCAGTACTTC. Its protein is CASSEEAYEQYF.